This T cell receptor beta chain was identified in a study of CD8 T cells in Susac syndrome. Study summary: There were Susac syndrome patients who were therapy-naive at blood draw, others on corticosteroids, and others on intravenous immunoglobulin alone.

CD8+ and CD4+ T cells from blood underwent TCR beta sequencing. The patients with Susac syndrome were individuals who fulfilled the recently defined diagnostic criteria for disease that was either definite or probable. RNA was extracted with the RNeasy kit, and a quantity of about 0.45 to 1 ug was reverse transcribed using random hexamers. TCRdb processed the immunoSEQ multiplex PCR reads anew with MiXCR; each CDR3 protein has one entry. The sample has around 150,000 distinct CDR3 sequences, about 95% seen once; the top ten hold over 0.15%. V lost 3 bases to trimming and J lost 0 bases, with 10 bases between them. CDR3 length: 15 residues.

This clonotype originated in a human donor with Susac syndrome. This chain links TRBV12-3 or TRBV12-4 with TRBJ2-3; D not certain. The source material was CD8+ T cells from PBMCs. The CDR3 DNA reads as TGTGCCAGCAGTTTCGGTCAGACTAGCACAGATACGCAGTATTTT. Translation gives CASSFGQTSTDTQYF.